The clone carrying this T cell receptor beta chain has more than one count but fewer than ten. Time point here: longitudinal time-point 3. Healthy controls consisted of blood bank volunteers in Maryland, USA. The unsorted libraries were prepared from 2 million PBMCs (stored at -80 C). This entry belongs to a study of neurological immune-mediated disorders. Sequencing of 15-18 subjects in each run yielded over 180 million TCR-beta sequences. MiXCR was run by TCRdb on the 5' RACE reads, yielding one entry per CDR3 protein. Among around 53,000 distinct CDR3 sequences, roughly 8.3% were seen once, and the ten largest hold roughly 2%. The TCR sequence derives from a woman aged 40 to 50 in good health. Sequenced material: PBMCs.

The CDR3 coding sequence is TGCGCCAGCAGCTCCGCAGGGTCCCCCTACGAGCAGTACTTC. Translation: CASSSAGSPYEQYF. This sequence joins TRBV5-1 and TRBJ2-7, with D maybe TRBD1 (5 bases). Deletions cut 3 bases from V and 2 bases from J, with 12 bases between. This CDR3 contains 14 residues. Germline CDR1 reads SGHRS; CDR2 reads YFSETQ.